This entry is about one T cell receptor (beta chain). What it binds is unknown. This specimen comes from a study of cytomegalovirus exposure and HLA in healthy donors. Study results and caveats: Accounts indicate the classifier identified cytomegalovirus status with strong specificity and sensitivity. It was confirmed in vitro that a few of the CMV-associated chains were specific for CMV antigens. Most TCRs appeared rarely, but some public TCRs recurred in many donors.

Deletions cut 4 bases from V and 4 bases from J, with 10 bases between. The V gene's germline CDR1 is MDHEN and CDR2 SYDVKM. This CDR3 has 14 residues. Using immunoSEQ multiplex PCR, the repertoire was profiled, and TCRdb retains in-frame clones only, with some absent. The table includes about 220,000 clones, 85% to 90% detected once. Sequenced sample: PBMCs. This chain links TRBV28 with TRBJ2-2; TRBD2 is a possible D gene (5 bases). The sequence was obtained from a man between 18 and 35 years old in good health and CMV-seronegative. Here the CDR3 DNA reads TGTGCCAGCAGTTCCCCGGGGAGCACCGGGGAGCTGTTTTTT. It yields the protein CASSSPGSTGELFF.